This T cell receptor beta chain originates from a study of T-cell reconstitution after alpha-beta-depleted transplantation in children. The CDR3 extends over 16 amino acids. Germline CDR1 reads MNHEY; CDR2 reads SMNVEV (reference sequence). Trimming removed 3 bases from V and 2 bases from J, with 15 bases in between. Unique molecular identifiers were used to barcode this TCRbeta library. TCRdb processed the PCR reads anew with MiXCR; each CDR3 protein has one entry. The sample includes 540,000 or so distinct CDR3 sequences, roughly 24% seen only once; the top ten take roughly an eighth. The input for sequencing was PBMCs, mostly from graft donor cells, taken 360 days after TCRalphabeta/CD19-depleted stem cell transplant. This clonotype originated in a boy under three years old who had a stem cell transplant for acute myeloid leukemia, so the T cells may come from the graft donor. The chain couples TRBV27 to TRBJ2-3; weak D call: TRBD2 (5 bases). The CDR3 protein is CASSFRYTDYTDTQYF. The CDR3 nucleotides are TGTGCCAGCAGTTTTCGGTACACTGACTACACAGATACGCAGTATTTT.